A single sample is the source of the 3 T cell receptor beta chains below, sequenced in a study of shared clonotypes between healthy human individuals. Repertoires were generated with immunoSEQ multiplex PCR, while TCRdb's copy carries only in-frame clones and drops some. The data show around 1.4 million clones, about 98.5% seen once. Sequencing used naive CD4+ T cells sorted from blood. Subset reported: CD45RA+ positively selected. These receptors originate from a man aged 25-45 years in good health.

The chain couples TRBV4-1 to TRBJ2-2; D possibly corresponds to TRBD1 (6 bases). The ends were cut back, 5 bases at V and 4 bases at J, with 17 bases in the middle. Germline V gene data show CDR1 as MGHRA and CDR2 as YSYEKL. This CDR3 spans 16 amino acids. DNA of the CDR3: TGCGCCAGCAGCTCACCTAAACAGGGACCCACCGGGGAGCTGTTTTTT. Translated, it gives CASSSPKQGPTGELFF.

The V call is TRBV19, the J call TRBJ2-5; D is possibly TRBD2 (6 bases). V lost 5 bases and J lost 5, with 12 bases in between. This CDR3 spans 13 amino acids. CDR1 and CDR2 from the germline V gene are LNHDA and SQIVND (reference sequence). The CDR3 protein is CASSEGLGETQYF. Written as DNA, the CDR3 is TGTGCCAGTAGTGAGGGACTGGGGGAGACCCAGTACTTC.

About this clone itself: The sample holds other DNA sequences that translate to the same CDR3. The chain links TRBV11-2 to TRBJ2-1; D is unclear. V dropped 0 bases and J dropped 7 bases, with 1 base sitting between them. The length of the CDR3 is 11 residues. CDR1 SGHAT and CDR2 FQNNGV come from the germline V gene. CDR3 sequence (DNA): TGTGCCAGCAGCTTAGAAAATGAGCAGTTCTTC. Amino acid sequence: CASSLENEQFF.